The 22 T cell receptor beta chains listed next were all sequenced from one sample in a study of T cells in Graves' hyperthyroidism and ophthalmopathy. Regions amplified from RNA transcripts were the TCR beta CDR3 regions. With the HTBI primer set, the TCR CDR3 went through a first round of RT-PCR. TCRdb passed the multiplex PCR reads through MiXCR, listing each CDR3 protein once. The table lists 600,000 to 850,000 distinct CDR3 sequences, under 20% of them singletons, with over 15% in the top ten. Sequencing used blood. The receptor set was obtained from a woman between 45 and 65 years old with Graves' hyperthyroidism that later progressed to Graves' ophthalmopathy.

This clonotype was seen a few times. The J gene is TRBJ2-5, the V gene TRBV9; D unresolved. Trimming stripped 0 bases from V and 7 bases from J, with 4 bases between. Germline CDR1 is SGDLS and CDR2 is YYNGEE. CDR3 length: 11 amino acids. The CDR3: CASSVVMTQYF. The CDR3 DNA reads TGTGCCAGCAGCGTAGTAATGACCCAGTACTTC.

This chain joins TRBV20-1 and TRBJ2-5; 11 nucleotides line up with TRBD2. Trimming took 3 bases from V and 7 from J; bases not matched to a gene: 13. In germline, CDR1 is DFQATT, CDR2 SNEGSKA (reference sequence). CDR3 length equals 16 residues. This chain's CDR3 is CSASISGSGGVGTQYF. The CDR3 bases are TGCAGTGCTAGTATTTCGGGTAGCGGGGGGGTCGGGACCCAGTACTTC.

The chain recombines TRBV10-1 with TRBJ1-6, with D perhaps TRBD1 (6 bases). Germline-derived CDR1 and CDR2 are WNHNN and SYGVQD (reference sequence). This CDR3 has 17 amino acids. V shed 4 bases and J shed 2 bases, with 15 bases lying between them. This CDR3 reads CASSASGDITYNSPLHF. DNA for the CDR3: TGCGCCAGCAGTGCATCAGGGGACATAACCTATAATTCACCCCTCCACTTT.

The chain combines TRBV9 with TRBJ2-5, with 8 bases lining up with TRBD1. The V gene's germline CDR1 is SGDLS and CDR2 YYNGEE. V lost 4 bases, J lost 0 bases, and 8 bases stayed unmatched. The CDR3 runs 16 residues. CDR3 protein: CASSFDRGNDQETQYF. For the CDR3, the DNA is TGTGCCAGCAGCTTTGACAGGGGAAACGACCAAGAGACCCAGTACTTC.

In its sample, this clonotype was seen many times. The chain uses TRBV4-2 and TRBJ1-1; the D gene is possibly TRBD1 (5 bases). Per germline, CDR1 LGHNA and CDR2 YNFKEQ. V lost 0 bases and J lost 4, with 27 bases in between. There are 20 residues in the CDR3. The CDR3 spells CASSQDLGAASLGMGTEAFF. The CDR3 bases are TGTGCCAGCAGCCAAGATCTAGGGGCCGCCTCTTTGGGTATGGGCACTGAAGCTTTCTTT.

This clonotype turned up a few times. The chain couples TRBV5-8 to TRBJ2-5; a possible D gene is TRBD2 (6 bases). Germline-derived CDR1 and CDR2 are SGHTS and YDEGEE. Trimming left V 2 bases short and J 1 base short, with 12 bases between. This CDR3 is 15 amino acids long. The CDR3 DNA reads as TGTGCCAGCAGCTTAGGGCAGGGACTCCAAGAGACCCAGTACTTC. Its protein is CASSLGQGLQETQYF.

This clonotype was seen more than once but under ten times. The V gene is TRBV12-5, the J gene TRBJ1-3; no clear D. Germline-derived CDR1 and CDR2 are LGHNT and FRNRAP. The V and J ends lost 5 bases and 5 bases respectively, with 10 bases between them. The CDR3 runs to 13 residues. CDR3 sequence: CASGELARNTIYF. The CDR3 coding sequence is TGTGCTAGTGGTGAATTGGCTAGAAACACCATATATTTT.

This CDR3 is CASSQVGLHSPLHF. CDR3 nucleotides: TGCGCCAGCAGCCAAGTGGGGCTTCATTCACCCCTCCACTTT. The chain carries TRBV4-1 and TRBJ1-6, with D maybe TRBD1 (5 bases). The CDR3 totals 14 residues. Trimming shortened V by 1 base and J by 8 bases, and 9 bases separated the two germline ends. Germline assignment: CDR1 MGHRA and CDR2 YSYEKL.

This clonotype appeared many times. The chain has TRBV2 and TRBJ2-3; weak D call: TRBD2 (6 bases). CDR1 is SNHLY and CDR2 is FYNNEI in the germline V gene. V shed 8 bases and J shed 3 bases, with 18 bases lying between them. The CDR3 has 15 residues. The CDR3 reads CASSAEGGPTDTQYF. The CDR3 DNA reads as TGTGCCAGCTCCGCCGAAGGAGGGCCGACAGATACGCAGTATTTT. The variable domain in full, with the rest retrieved from reference TRBV2 and TRBJ2-3, is EPEVTQTPSHQVTQMGQEVILRCVPISNHLYFYWYRQILGQKVEFLVSFYNNEISEKSEIFDDQFSVERPDGSNFTLKIRSTKLEDSAMYFCASSAEGGPTDTQYFGPGTRLTVL.

This clonotype has a count of ten or more. V gene TRBV27 combines with J gene TRBJ1-2; D might be TRBD1 (5 bases). V lost 0 bases, J lost 4 bases, and 15 bases lay in between. CDR1 is MNHEY, CDR2 SMNVEV, per germline (reference sequence). The CDR3 extends over 16 amino acids. CDR3 region: CASSLSGVHAIYGYTF. The CDR3 nucleotides are TGTGCCAGCAGTTTATCGGGGGTGCACGCGATCTATGGCTACACCTTC.

V and J are TRBV20-1 and TRBJ2-1; D assignment may be TRBD1 or TRBD2 (7 bases each). The CDR3 has 14 amino acids. The V gene's germline CDR1 is DFQATT and CDR2 SNEGSKA (reference sequence). Trimming shortened V by 6 bases and J by 2 bases, and 14 bases separated the two germline ends. CDR3 in amino acids: CSAQGGGAYNEQFF. Here the CDR3 DNA reads TGCAGTGCCCAGGGGGGGGGGGCCTACAATGAGCAGTTCTTC.

Many counts were recorded for this clonotype. The chain uses TRBV12-3 or TRBV12-4 and TRBJ1-2; D unresolved. The CDR3 consists of 14 residues. V was clipped by 3 bases and J by 7 bases, with 15 bases between them. The CDR3 DNA reads as TGTGCCAGCAGTTTTGACGGACTTGGATTTGGCTACACCTTC. Translating it yields CASSFDGLGFGYTF.

This clonotype appeared many times. V is TRBV11-1 and J is TRBJ2-2; D is ambiguous. The CDR3 spans 14 residues. With 5 bases removed from V and 7 bases from J, the gap between germline ends came to 14 bases. CDR1 is SGHAT, CDR2 FQDESV, per germline (reference sequence). The CDR3 protein is CASSLNAAGGELFF. CDR3 bases: TGTGCCAGCAGCCTCAACGCGGCCGGCGGGGAGCTGTTTTTT.

This clonotype was counted ten times or more. This rearrangement joins TRBV6-1 to TRBJ1-2, with TRBD1 as a possible D gene (5 bases). The V gene lost 6 bases and the J gene lost 6 bases, with 14 bases spanning the gap. The CDR3 length is 13 residues. CDR1 MNHNS and CDR2 SASEGT come from the germline V gene. The CDR3 region has the DNA TGTGCCAGCAGGTTTCTTCAACAGGATGGCTACACCTTC. This translates into CASRFLQQDGYTF.

This clonotype showed up many times. The V and J genes are TRBV2 and TRBJ2-3; 11 nucleotides align to TRBD2. The junction had 5 bases not matched to a gene; V was cut back by 11 bases and J by 1 base. There are 14 residues in the CDR3. The germline V gene has CDR1 SNHLY and CDR2 FYNNEI. The CDR3 nucleotides read TGTGCCGGCCAGGGACTAGCGGGCACAGATACGCAGTATTTT. Amino acid sequence: CAGQGLAGTDTQYF.

This clonotype was counted ten times or more. The chain joins TRBV11-2 to TRBJ1-1; tentative D call: TRBD1 (6 bases). The CDR3 totals 18 residues. Germline CDR1 is SGHAT and CDR2 is FQNNGV. V was clipped by 0 bases and J by 3 bases, with 20 bases between them. In DNA form, the CDR3 reads TGTGCCAGCAGCTTAGAGGTGGGGGGCGTTACTGTTGACACTGAAGCTTTCTTT. This gives the protein CASSLEVGGVTVDTEAFF.

This clonotype was observed a few times. V and J are TRBV11-2 and TRBJ1-3; 8 nucleotides match TRBD1. This CDR3 has 16 residues. Germline lookup yields CDR1 SGHAT and CDR2 FQNNGV. The junction had 7 bases not matched to a gene; V was cut back by 4 bases and J by 2 bases. The CDR3 DNA reads as TGTGCCAGCAGCTCCTCGCTGGACAGGGCTGGAAACACCATATATTTT. It yields the protein CASSSSLDRAGNTIYF.

This clonotype was counted at least ten times. V is TRBV20-1 and J is TRBJ1-1, with D maybe TRBD1 (6 bases). Germline values: CDR1 DFQATT, CDR2 SNEGSKA (reference sequence). Between the trimmed V and J ends, which lost 6 bases and 0 bases, there was a span of 17 bases. The CDR3 is made up of 15 amino acids. CDR3 sequence: CSANIPGHMNTEAFF. CDR3 nucleotide sequence: TGCAGTGCAAACATCCCGGGACACATGAACACTGAAGCTTTCTTT.

This clonotype has a count of ten or more. J is TRBJ2-7 and V is TRBV6-1, with D tentatively TRBD1 or TRBD2 (6 bases each). V was cut by 3 bases and J by 0 bases, with 12 bases left in between. The CDR3 totals 15 residues. Germline V gene sequence: CDR1 MNHNS, CDR2 SASEGT. This chain's CDR3 is CASSDRGLPSYEQYF. The CDR3 DNA is TGTGCCAGCAGTGATCGGGGGCTGCCCTCCTACGAGCAGTACTTC.

The chain has TRBV3-1 and TRBJ1-1; D remains unclear. The CDR3 loop spans 17 amino acids. V lost 6 bases and J lost 0, with 20 bases in between. CDR1 is LGHDT, CDR2 YNNKEL, per germline (reference sequence). CDR3 sequence: CASSESLGGSMNTEAFF. CDR3 nucleotide sequence: TGTGCCAGCAGTGAATCCCTCGGAGGGAGCATGAACACTGAAGCTTTCTTT.

This clonotype has just one count. The conserved phenylalanine or tryptophan is not found at the CDR3 terminus, so this likely reflects a read error. The genes are TRBV3-1 and TRBJ2-2; D is perhaps TRBD1 (6 bases). Looked up from germline, CDR1 is LGHDT and CDR2 is YNNKEL (reference sequence). The CDR3 totals 13 residues. CDR3: CASNQGTSGELFL. In DNA, the CDR3 is TGTGCCAGCAACCAAGGGACATCCGGGGAGCTGTTTCTT.

The rearrangement joins TRBV5-1 to TRBJ1-1; tentative D call: TRBD1 (6 bases). The CDR3 spans 15 residues. The germline gives CDR1 SGHRS, CDR2 YFSETQ. Between the trimmed V and J ends, which lost 4 bases and 2 bases, there was a span of 15 bases. CDR3 sequence: CASSTQQGLNTEAFF. CDR3 sequence (DNA): TGCGCCAGCAGCACCCAACAGGGTTTAAACACTGAAGCTTTCTTT.